This TCR beta chain comes out of a study of cytomegalovirus exposure and HLA in healthy donors. Overall study findings and caveats: Most subjects' HLA-A and HLA-B alleles were reportedly predicted from TCR beta sequences. When analyzed later, a missense DCLRE1C variant was found to be linked to TCR beta V- and J-gene trimming. A later analysis reported that several of the most significant clusters appeared to be linked to common viral pathogens, among them Epstein-Barr virus.

Vbeta (60) and Jbeta (13) primers were used in the PCR. The data were produced by immunoSEQ multiplex PCR, yet TCRdb's version contains in-frame clones alone and is incomplete. Of under 200,000 clones in the sample, 79% were seen once. A word on this clone: What it binds is not known.

This receptor was obtained from a woman between 35 and 50 years old in good health and CMV-seronegative. Sample: PBMCs.

Here the CDR3 reads CASSAAGGPDTQYF. The CDR3 DNA follows: TGTGCCAGCAGTGCTGCGGGGGGGCCAGATACGCAGTATTTT. V and J are TRBV6-4 and TRBJ2-3; 9 nucleotides line up with TRBD2. The junction had 3 bases not matched to a gene; V was cut back by 4 bases and J by 4 bases. This CDR3 comprises 14 residues. Germline loops: CDR1 MRHNA, CDR2 SNTAGT.